This TCR beta chain was captured by sequencing in a study of shared clonotypes between healthy human individuals. The study's findings and limits: Expectations were that clonotype sharing among donors would be affected by sequencing depth.

In regard to this clone: No antigen is known for it.

The donors were all Caucasian adults (living in Nashville, Tennessee). V lost 1 base and J lost 0; bases outside the gene matches: 15. The CDR3 totals 19 residues. Germline values: CDR1 SQVTM, CDR2 ANQGSEA. Some clones are missing from TCRdb's copy, which holds only in-frame ones; the method was immunoSEQ multiplex PCR. The sample holds 400,000 to 600,000 clones; roughly 77% are singletons and the top ten take 13%. The TCR comes from a middle-aged woman in good health. Some clones in this sample may be carry-over from other donors' samples. The sequencing sample was made of PBMCs. V and J are TRBV29-1 and TRBJ2-3, with TRBD2 matching 8 bases. The CDR3 here is CSVEVGSGSPHFSTDTQYF. The CDR3 DNA reads TGCAGCGTTGAAGTGGGAAGCGGGAGTCCACACTTTAGCACAGATACGCAGTATTTT.